Listed below are T cell receptor beta chains from one sample, sequenced in a study of T cell responses to AZD1222 COVID-19 vaccine. Profiling relied on immunoSEQ multiplex PCR, and the TCRdb table lists in-frame clones only, not all of them. The sample includes 130,000 or so clones, 70% to 90% seen only once; the top ten take about 3%. The source was peripheral blood, collected on day 0 of AZD1222 vaccination. These receptors were taken from an adult in good health. Each CDR3 is given with its conserved first and last residue. The D gene is left open where the match is weak. Not all rows give a size; the values are once, few, many and, for expanded clones, a class.

>TRBV7-2|TRBJ1-1|-|-
CASSYGQMNTEAFF
>TRBV9|TRBJ1-2|-|TRBD1
CASSAHLGQGSGYTF
>TRBV4-3|TRBJ2-1|few|TRBD2
CASSRTASGGAYNEQFF
>TRBV5-1|TRBJ2-3|-|TRBD2
CASSSGGGYTDTQYF
>TRBV5-1|TRBJ2-1|few|TRBD2
CASSFLAGDELFF
>TRBV7-9|TRBJ2-3|-|-
CASSFDATGTDTQYF
>TRBV28|TRBJ2-1|-|TRBD2
CASSLRKTGLAGNEQFF
>TRBV30|TRBJ1-6|-|TRBD1
CAWGTVNSPLHF
>TRBV28|TRBJ2-1|-|TRBD1
CASSLGQGVYNEQFF
>TRBV6-5|TRBJ1-3|-|-
CASSLSGNTIYF
>TRBV28|TRBJ1-2|-|TRBD1
CASSLSTGAYGYTF
>TRBV5-8|TRBJ2-7|-|-
CASSLVPYEQYF
>TRBV9|TRBJ1-2|medium-sized|TRBD1
CASSATDRAPGYTF
>TRBV7-2|TRBJ1-1|-|-
CASSSMDLRNTEAFF
>TRBV6-5|TRBJ2-3|-|-
CASSWAGRFTDTQYF
>TRBV4-2|TRBJ2-2|-|-
CASSQTSYTGELFF
>TRBV18|TRBJ2-1|-|-
CASSGSRDGSYNEQFF
>TRBV19|TRBJ2-4|-|TRBD2
CASSMGGTSGGRGNIQYF
>TRBV20-1|TRBJ2-1|-|TRBD2
CSASGGVNEQFF
>TRBV7-8|TRBJ2-1|-|-
CASSTGTPGAIAEQFF
>TRBV27|TRBJ2-4|-|-
CASSPDRAKNIQYF
>TRBV4-3|TRBJ1-3|-|-
CASSQDLQARNTIYF
>TRBV7-3|TRBJ2-7|-|-
CASSPARGYEQYF
>TRBV5-6|TRBJ1-6|-|TRBD1
CASSFETGGSPLHF
>TRBV7-2|TRBJ2-1|once|TRBD2
CASSSASGAYNEQFF
>TRBV18|TRBJ2-7|-|TRBD2
CASSPPGREGLYEQYF
>TRBV28|TRBJ1-1|-|-
CASSPHRPTEAFF
>TRBV7-2|TRBJ1-6|-|-
CASSLAGVPNSPLHF
>TRBV6-5|TRBJ1-3|-|-
CASSPFARSGNTIYF
>TRBV6-5|TRBJ2-7|-|-
CASSYSRGGYEQYF
>TRBV5-1|TRBJ2-7|-|-
CASSSGTADSYEQYF
>TRBV7-2|TRBJ2-7|-|-
CASSLAPRNEQYF
>TRBV3-1/TRBV3-2|TRBJ2-2|-|TRBD2
CASSQDTGLAGAYSNTGELFF
>TRBV28|TRBJ1-6|-|TRBD1
CASRGGQGIFSPLHF
>TRBV7-3|TRBJ2-7|-|TRBD2
CASSSQRGTPYEQYF
>TRBV7-8|TRBJ2-7|few|TRBD2
CASSLVAGNYEQYF
>TRBV5-1|TRBJ2-7|-|TRBD2
CASSLAGGSYEQYF
>TRBV6-5|TRBJ1-4|-|-
CASSFRTTASEKLFF
>TRBV2|TRBJ2-7|-|TRBD1
CASSQQGIHSYEQYF
>TRBV6-6|TRBJ2-5|-|TRBD2
CASSQREEETQYF
>TRBV7-6|TRBJ1-1|-|-
CASSSLGPEGNTEAFF
>TRBV14|TRBJ2-7|-|-
CASSHFHEQYF
>TRBV19|TRBJ1-5|few|-
CASSIRDSTIQPQHF
>TRBV12-3/TRBV12-4|TRBJ1-2|-|TRBD1
CASSLYPRQGSTF
>TRBV24-1|TRBJ2-1|once|-
CATSDSLAVGNEQFF
>TRBV5-1|TRBJ1-2|-|TRBD1
CASSFLQGTDNYGYTF
>TRBV27|TRBJ1-5|-|-
CASSLSRAAQPQHF
>TRBV4-2|TRBJ2-3|-|TRBD2
CASSQDGLAGTRGDTQYF
>TRBV6-5|TRBJ1-2|-|-
CASSYQQGGGGYTF
>TRBV4-3|TRBJ2-7|-|TRBD2
CASSQGIAGSFSEQYF
>TRBV5-5|TRBJ2-7|-|TRBD2
CASSLRGSGTRSSYEQYF
>TRBV27|TRBJ2-7|-|TRBD1
CASRPTVGGYYEQYF
>TRBV9|TRBJ2-5|-|-
CASSVQGQETQYF
>TRBV7-2|TRBJ1-5|-|-
CASSARGNQPQHF
>TRBV9|TRBJ2-1|-|-
CASSMTEWPNEQFF